A single sample is the source of the 21 T cell receptor beta chains below, sequenced in a study of cytomegalovirus exposure and HLA in healthy donors. The PCR contained 60 Vbeta and 13 Jbeta primers. TCRdb's table, derived via immunoSEQ multiplex PCR, lists solely in-frame clones and lacks some. Of 50,000 or so clones in the sample, around 72% were seen once. Input material: PBMCs. The source of these receptors is a man younger than 35 in good health and CMV-seronegative.

This chain links TRBV6-5 with TRBJ1-2; 8 positions agree with TRBD1. V shed 6 bases and J 6 bases; nucleotides not matched to a gene: 3. This CDR3 contains 12 residues. The germline V gene has CDR1 MNHEY and CDR2 SVGAGI. The chain's CDR3 is CASSRTGNGYTF. In DNA, the CDR3 is TGTGCCAGCAGCAGGACAGGGAATGGCTACACCTTC.

The J gene is TRBJ1-1, the V gene TRBV11-2, with D unresolved. V was clipped by 5 bases and J by 5 bases, with 15 bases between them. This CDR3 region has 14 residues. Germline CDR1 reads SGHAT; CDR2 reads FQNNGV. The CDR3 nucleotides read TGTGCCAGCAGCGCAGGACGGGCGGGGACTGAAGCTTTCTTT. This encodes CASSAGRAGTEAFF. Filled out from reference TRBV11-2 and TRBJ1-1, the complete variable domain reads EAGVAQSPRYKIIEKRQSVAFWCNPISGHATLYWYQQILGQGPKLLIQFQNNGVVDDSQLPKDRFSAERLKGVDSTLKIQPAKLEDSAVYLCASSAGRAGTEAFFGQGTRLTVV.

V is TRBV6-5 and J is TRBJ1-2; D is possibly TRBD1 (5 bases). This CDR3 has 14 amino acids. CDR1 is MNHEY and CDR2 is SVGAGI in the germline V gene. V was trimmed by 2 bases and J by 4 bases, leaving 11 bases between them. CDR3 DNA: TGTGCCAGCAGTTACGTTGGGGCAGCCTATGGCTACACCTTC. This sequence encodes CASSYVGAAYGYTF.

This sequence joins TRBV7-9 and TRBJ1-2, with no clear D. V lost 2 bases and J 6 bases, leaving 19 bases between the germline ends. Germline loops: CDR1 SEHNR, CDR2 FQNEAQ (reference sequence). This CDR3 spans 16 amino acids. DNA of the CDR3: TGTGCCAGCAGCTTAAGCCTCATCAGGATAGACAATGGCTACACCTTC. Translated: CASSLSLIRIDNGYTF. Full variable domain (remainder filled in from reference TRBV7-9 and TRBJ1-2): DTGVSQNPRHKITKRGQNVTFRCDPISEHNRLYWYRQTLGQGPEFLTYFQNEAQLEKSRLLSDRFSAERPKGSFSTLEIQRTEQGDSAMYLCASSLSLIRIDNGYTFGSGTRLTVV.

The chain combines TRBV9 with TRBJ2-7; the match to TRBD2 covers 7 bases. The V and J ends lost 4 bases and 1 base, in that order; junction bases with no gene match: 5. This CDR3 has 14 amino acids. Germline assignment: CDR1 SGDLS and CDR2 YYNGEE. Here the CDR3 reads CASSLREESYEQYF. The CDR3 DNA reads as TGTGCCAGCAGCCTCCGGGAGGAATCCTACGAGCAGTACTTC.

The gene calls are TRBV10-1 and TRBJ2-1; TRBD2 might be the D (5 bases). The germline V and J ends were trimmed by 0 bases and 15 bases, with 15 bases remaining between them. Germline V gives CDR1 WNHNN, CDR2 SYGVQD (reference sequence). The CDR3 is made up of 13 amino acids. In DNA, the CDR3 is TGCGCCAGCAGTGAGTCCCCTAGCAGCGTACGGTTCTTC. Amino acids: CASSESPSSVRFF.

This clone was detected a few times. The chain uses TRBV10-3 and TRBJ2-3, with 7 nucleotides matching TRBD1. This CDR3 is built from 17 residues. Germline V gene data show CDR1 as ENHRY and CDR2 as SYGVKD. The trim removed 3 bases at V and 1 base at J, leaving 10 bases unmatched. The CDR3 here is CAISETRQGWGTDTQYF. As DNA, the CDR3 is TGTGCCATCAGTGAAACCCGACAGGGTTGGGGCACAGATACGCAGTATTTT.

This rearrangement joins TRBV4-2 to TRBJ2-2; a weak D match, TRBD2 (6 bases). From germline, CDR1 is LGHNA and CDR2 YNFKEQ. The V end lost 4 bases, the J end lost 3 bases, and 18 bases lay between the germline ends. The CDR3 contains 17 residues. In DNA, the CDR3 is TGTGCCAGCAGCCGTCTGGTGGGGGGTGAGGACACCGGGGAGCTGTTTTTT. Encoded protein: CASSRLVGGEDTGELFF.

This chain joins TRBV5-8 and TRBJ2-6; 8 nucleotides align to TRBD1. V shed 2 bases and J 1 base; nucleotides not matched to a gene: 8. Germline V gives CDR1 SGHTS, CDR2 YDEGEE. The CDR3 contains 18 residues. The CDR3 reads CASSLIRDRLSGANVLTF. The CDR3 DNA reads as TGTGCCAGCAGCTTAATCAGGGACAGGCTTTCTGGGGCCAACGTCCTGACTTTC.

V and J are TRBV5-1 and TRBJ2-2, with 8 bases identical to TRBD1. CDR1 SGHRS and CDR2 YFSETQ come from the germline V gene. Unmatched junction bases numbered 8, after V lost 7 bases and J lost 0 bases. CDR3 length: 16 residues. The CDR3 is CASRTGPPSNTGELFF. CDR3 in DNA: TGCGCCAGCCGGACAGGGCCCCCCTCGAACACCGGGGAGCTGTTTTTT.

This chain connects TRBV4-2 to TRBJ2-2, with D possibly matching TRBD1 (6 bases). This CDR3 has 16 residues. Per germline, CDR1 LGHNA and CDR2 YNFKEQ. The V end was cut by 4 bases, the J end by 4 bases, with 16 bases between. The CDR3 sequence is CASSLGGGAGTGELFF. For the CDR3, the DNA is TGTGCCAGCAGCCTAGGTGGGGGCGCAGGCACCGGGGAGCTGTTTTTT.

This rearrangement joins TRBV6-5 to TRBJ2-2; tentative D call: TRBD1 (6 bases). This CDR3 is 13 amino acids long. Trimming left V 2 bases short and J 7 bases short, with 8 bases between. Germline loops: CDR1 MNHEY, CDR2 SVGAGI. The CDR3 spells CASSYGDIGELFF. In DNA form, the CDR3 reads TGTGCCAGCAGTTACGGGGACATCGGGGAGCTGTTTTTT.

The gene calls are TRBV7-8 and TRBJ1-5, with TRBD1 matching 8 bases. Germline lookup yields CDR1 SGHVS and CDR2 FQNEAQ. J was trimmed by 7 bases and V by 1 base; bases with no gene match: 6. CDR3 length: 15 residues. CDR3: CASSLGTGKGQPQHF. For the CDR3, the DNA is TGTGCCAGCAGCTTAGGGACAGGGAAGGGGCAGCCCCAGCATTTT.

This rearrangement joins TRBV27 to TRBJ2-1, with 11 bases fitting TRBD2. The germline CDR1 and CDR2 sequences are MNHEY and SMNVEV (reference sequence). V was clipped by 4 bases and J by 10 bases; unmatched bases: 6. The CDR3 has 14 residues. CDR3 DNA sequence: TGTGCCAGCAGTTATCCTAGCGGGAGGAAGGAGCAGTTCTTC. Amino acid sequence: CASSYPSGRKEQFF.

The chain uses TRBV10-3 and TRBJ2-7, with D uncertain. V shed 8 bases and J shed 2 bases, with 10 bases lying between them. The CDR3 has 12 amino acids. Germline-derived CDR1 and CDR2 are ENHRY and SYGVKD. The CDR3 protein is CAIATAAYEQYF. The CDR3 DNA reads TGTGCCATCGCAACAGCAGCCTACGAGCAGTACTTC.

The V call is TRBV30, the J call TRBJ1-5; 7 bases are a match to TRBD1. With 5 bases clipped from V and 2 bases from J, the junction kept 3 bases outside the gene matches. This CDR3 has 13 residues. Germline CDR1 reads GTSNPN; CDR2 reads SVGIG (reference sequence). CDR3 sequence reads: CAWAGQGNQPQHF. The CDR3 coding sequence is TGTGCCTGGGCAGGACAGGGCAATCAGCCCCAGCATTTT.

The CDR3: CASRTSGNNEQFF. The DNA of the CDR3 is TGTGCCAGCCGGACTAGCGGGAACAATGAGCAGTTCTTC. The chain couples TRBV11-2 to TRBJ2-1; 12 positions agree with TRBD2. V lost 8 bases, J lost 5 bases, and 1 base stayed unmatched. Germline loops: CDR1 SGHAT, CDR2 FQNNGV. The CDR3 sequence is 13 residues long.

The CDR3 coding sequence is TGTGCCAGCAGTTGGGACAGCAGCTACGAGCAGTACTTC. Amino acids: CASSWDSSYEQYF. The chain carries TRBV28 and TRBJ2-7; TRBD1 matches 7 bases. The germline gives CDR1 MDHEN, CDR2 SYDVKM. V lost 4 bases to trimming and J lost 3 bases; unmatched junction nucleotides: 3. This CDR3 region has 13 residues.

This clone was counted a single time. The CDR3 DNA is TGTGCCAGCAGAAAAGACAGGGCGAGCAATCAGCCCCAGCATTTT. Encoded protein: CASRKDRASNQPQHF. The J gene is TRBJ1-5, the V gene TRBV7-2; 7 positions match TRBD1. The CDR3 has 15 amino acids. CDR1 is SGHTA and CDR2 is FQGNSA in the germline V gene. V dropped 6 bases and J dropped 1; count of bases not matched to a gene: 6. Looking up the rest from reference TRBV7-2 and TRBJ1-5 gives the full variable domain: GAGVSQSPSNKVTEKGKDVELRCDPISGHTALYWYRQSLGQGLEFLIYFQGNSAPDKSGLPSDRFSAERTGGSVSTLTIQRTQQEDSAVYLCASRKDRASNQPQHFGDGTRLSIL.

The rearrangement uses TRBV25-1 and TRBJ2-5; 9 bases align to TRBD1. Germline V gives CDR1 MGHDK, CDR2 SYGVNS. The CDR3 is made up of 15 amino acids. The J segment lost 5 bases and the V segment lost 4 bases, leaving 8 bases of the junction unmatched. The CDR3 is CASSATGGFDETQYF. The CDR3 DNA reads TGTGCCAGCAGTGCCACAGGGGGCTTTGACGAGACCCAGTACTTC.

This clone was recorded a few times. The rearrangement uses TRBV9 and TRBJ2-2; the D is unclear. The CDR3 has 14 amino acids. CDR1 is SGDLS, CDR2 YYNGEE, per germline. Trimming left V 0 bases short and J 3 bases short, with 6 bases between. The DNA for the CDR3 is TGTGCCAGCAGCGTAGGAGCGCACACCGGGGAGCTGTTTTTT. It is translated as CASSVGAHTGELFF. Filled out from reference TRBV9 and TRBJ2-2, the complete variable domain reads DSGVTQTPKHLITATGQRVTLRCSPRSGDLSVYWYQQSLDQGLQFLIQYYNGEERAKGNILERFSAQQFPDLHSELNLSSLELGDSALYFCASSVGAHTGELFFGEGSRLTVL.